Here is one T cell receptor beta chain with its context. The sample is drawn from a study of blood T cell repertoires in COVID-19. Turning to the study itself: Samples taken during acute and convalescent COVID-19 were collected in the United States, Italy and Spain. T cells, B-cell-depleted T cells, or PBMCs supplied cDNA or gDNA.

The V gene's germline CDR1 is SGDLS and CDR2 YYNGEE. This CDR3 is built from 16 residues. Trimming shortened V by 2 bases and J by 5 bases, and 18 bases separated the two germline ends. Individuals aged roughly 18 to 95 years were recruited from some 26 US areas. Profiling relied on immunoSEQ multiplex PCR, and the TCRdb table lists in-frame clones only, not all of them. Of 200,000 to 250,000 clones listed, 70% to 90% are singletons. The source is a woman aged 40 to 50 with acute COVID-19. The chain combines TRBV9 with TRBJ2-3, with D tentatively TRBD2 (6 bases). Material for sequencing was PBMCs or T cells enriched from blood (not recorded which). The CDR3 bases are TGTGCCAGCAGCGTGGGAGGACGTAAGGGTAGAGATACGCAGTATTTT. The encoded protein is CASSVGGRKGRDTQYF.